The rows below give T cell receptor beta chains drawn from one sample of a study of a mutant IDH1 vaccine in newly diagnosed glioma. Antigens of these TCRs are unknown. Here immunoSEQ multiplex PCR was the method, and the copy in TCRdb shows in-frame clones only, minus some. The table lists 35,000 to 50,000 clones, more than 85% of them singletons. The sequenced sample was PBMCs, obtained from a glioma patient whose treatment included an IDH1 peptide vaccine. These receptors were taken from a man aged 50-59 years with glioma. Both conserved end residues are part of each CDR3. Fields, in order: V gene, clone size, J gene, CDR3 protein. The listing skips clone size in some rows; elsewhere it reads once, few, many or a size class.

V: TRBV15; size: -; J: TRBJ2-7; CDR3: CATSRGGGAGEQYF
V: TRBV27; size: -; J: TRBJ2-3; CDR3: CASSLLGQGGADTQYF
V: TRBV30; size: few; J: TRBJ1-1; CDR3: CAWARGRSAGMNTEAFF
V: TRBV6-4; size: once; J: TRBJ1-4; CDR3: CASSLRGTGNEKLFF
V: TRBV28; size: -; J: TRBJ1-1; CDR3: CASRRRLFGRGTEAFF
V: TRBV18; size: -; J: TRBJ1-1; CDR3: CASSPRQGMNTEAFF
V: TRBV27; size: few; J: TRBJ2-3; CDR3: CASSPPPHGRDTQYF
V: TRBV5-1; size: -; J: TRBJ1-5; CDR3: CASSPGQSNQPQHF
V: TRBV7-3; size: -; J: TRBJ2-2; CDR3: CASSLGNGELFF
V: TRBV5-4; size: -; J: TRBJ2-7; CDR3: CASSYNPTYEQYF
V: TRBV5-1; size: -; J: TRBJ2-7; CDR3: CASSIAGGPLGNEQYF
V: TRBV10-3; size: -; J: TRBJ2-2; CDR3: CAISALAVTGELFF
V: TRBV25-1; size: -; J: TRBJ2-1; CDR3: CASSELGATGPYNEQFF
V: TRBV5-6; size: -; J: TRBJ2-5; CDR3: CASSSGTAQETQYF
V: TRBV10-3; size: -; J: TRBJ1-6; CDR3: CAISPGTVSSSPLHF
V: TRBV30; size: -; J: TRBJ2-3; CDR3: CAWSAFVGTDTQYF
V: TRBV23-1; size: few; J: TRBJ1-5; CDR3: CASSRGPSSNQPQHF
V: TRBV7-2; size: -; J: TRBJ2-7; CDR3: CASSYVAGESSEQYF
V: TRBV19; size: -; J: TRBJ2-7; CDR3: CASSFATGYEQYF
V: TRBV29-1; size: -; J: TRBJ2-2; CDR3: CSARGGQVTGELFF
V: TRBV9; size: -; J: TRBJ1-5; CDR3: CASSPGTGGWGPQHF
V: TRBV6-1; size: once; J: TRBJ1-2; CDR3: CASSEANLYYGYTF
V: TRBV7-9; size: -; J: TRBJ2-2; CDR3: CASRGMGNTGELFF
V: TRBV12-2; size: -; J: TRBJ1-1; CDR3: CASRLAECGEWNTEAFF
V: TRBV27; size: -; J: TRBJ1-6; CDR3: CASSLPLGPLHF
V: TRBV7-2; size: -; J: TRBJ1-5; CDR3: CASSLQSTGSNQPQHF
V: TRBV4-2; size: -; J: TRBJ1-1; CDR3: CASTPGSGTEAFF
V: TRBV28; size: -; J: TRBJ1-1; CDR3: CASSLRVRSVYTEAFF
V: TRBV7-2; size: -; J: TRBJ1-1; CDR3: CASSWGQDTEAFF
V: TRBV19; size: once; J: TRBJ2-5; CDR3: CASSVGGAYQETQYF
V: TRBV19; size: -; J: TRBJ1-5; CDR3: CASSMGMKEPQHF
V: TRBV19; size: -; J: TRBJ2-5; CDR3: CASRSGQGAWETQYF
V: TRBV4-1; size: once; J: TRBJ1-5; CDR3: CASSQEQGINQPQHF
V: TRBV9; size: -; J: TRBJ2-3; CDR3: CASCSGGFTDTQYF
V: TRBV7-2; size: -; J: TRBJ2-4; CDR3: CASSSEGARAKNIQYF
V: TRBV7-9; size: -; J: TRBJ2-4; CDR3: CASSTRLAGAKNIQYF
V: TRBV7-9; size: once; J: TRBJ2-7; CDR3: CASSVTGVAEQYF
V: TRBV7-2; size: -; J: TRBJ1-3; CDR3: CASSQSGTGGFQAGNTIYF
V: TRBV19; size: once; J: TRBJ2-2; CDR3: CASSNQGLGELFF
V: TRBV27; size: -; J: TRBJ2-4; CDR3: CASSSGTGGLNIQYF
V: TRBV18; size: -; J: TRBJ2-7; CDR3: CASSPDGGSVGEQYF
V: TRBV12-5; size: -; J: TRBJ1-1; CDR3: CASGPHFIWTAVNTEAFF